This T cell receptor beta chain was identified during a study of blood T cell repertoires in COVID-19 (TCRdb year 2020). Study-wide context: Samples covering the acute and convalescent phases of COVID-19 were provided by collaborators in the United States, Italy and Spain. The prospective study material was composed of cDNA or gDNA derived from T cells, B-cell-depleted T cells, or PBMCs. Subjects who had been exposed to COVID-19, were actively infected with it, or had recovered from it provided the deeply sampled blood TCRbeta repertoires that made up the dataset. A freely available public database, intended as a resource for researchers studying the immune response to SARS-CoV-2, is where the repertoires were released. The samples were drawn from the first 160 participants of the ongoing ImmuneRACE study and from 1,200 or so subjects provided by 6 global collaborators. Nearly every sample came with metadata listing a de-identified subject ID, COVID-19 status, age in years and sex. Where HLA class I and class II types were available, the types were taken from metadata supplied by the sample provider, not from assay-based typing. The paper's findings and limits, for the study overall: The amount of clinical and demographic metadata varied by source and participant and was provided uncurated.

Participants in the prospective study were enrolled through a virtual design, were aged roughly 18 to 95 years, and lived in fewer than 30 United States geographic areas. In the prospective study, participants were assigned to cohorts based on the clinical history participants reported in a screening survey and a study questionnaire. Recovered participants in ImmuneRACE Cohort 3 were defined as having two consecutive negative NP/OP PCR tests, clearance from a healthcare professional, or resolution of symptoms. In the prospective study, mobile phlebotomists collected whole blood, serum and a nasopharyngeal or oropharyngeal swab from each participant. Participants in the prospective study had the option to provide additional blood draws and questionnaires over a 2-month period. Prospective study blood samples were shipped either frozen or at room temperature before DNA extraction. TCRbeta CDR3 regions were amplified from genomic DNA by means of the immunoSEQ Assay, a bias-controlled multiplex PCR. Per the source publication's procedure: Nucleated cell counts per sample were estimated from amplification of reference gene primers within the assay. To quantify the absolute abundance of each unique TCRbeta CDR3 rearrangement, sequence reads were collapsed and filtered. For each sample, productive Simpson clonality was calculated as the square root of Simpson's diversity index across productive rearrangements. TCRdb provides this immuneACCESS table in a form limited to in-frame rearrangements. Some clones are lacking; in checked studies, under half of them reflect an unresolved V gene, and why the rest are absent is not known. From that table come the V and J calls and clone size; the DNA was used to work out D and trimming. A total of some 270,000 clones appear in this sample, about nine tenths of them only once. Clones ranked in the top ten supply 1.7% of the sample.

This clone was seen just once. The clone's antigen remains unknown. Within one base of it there is no much larger clone, and no base qualities were kept. Sequenced input: PBMCs or T cells enriched from blood (not recorded which). This sequence originates from a woman between 35 and 50 years old who had recovered from COVID-19.

The sequenced DNA: TGTGCCAGCAGCTTAGCGAGACAGAACACTGAAGCTTTCTTT. It is translated as CASSLARQNTEAFF. This sequence uses TRBV7-6 and TRBJ1-1; the D gene cannot be resolved reliably. CDR1 and CDR2 were assigned from the germline V gene as SGHVS and FNYEAQ. From the cysteine through the phenylalanine, the CDR3 covers 14 amino acids. The DNA shown is the 42-base CDR3, in frame from base 1. V and J lose 0 bases and 1 base, and a span of 6 bases separates them.